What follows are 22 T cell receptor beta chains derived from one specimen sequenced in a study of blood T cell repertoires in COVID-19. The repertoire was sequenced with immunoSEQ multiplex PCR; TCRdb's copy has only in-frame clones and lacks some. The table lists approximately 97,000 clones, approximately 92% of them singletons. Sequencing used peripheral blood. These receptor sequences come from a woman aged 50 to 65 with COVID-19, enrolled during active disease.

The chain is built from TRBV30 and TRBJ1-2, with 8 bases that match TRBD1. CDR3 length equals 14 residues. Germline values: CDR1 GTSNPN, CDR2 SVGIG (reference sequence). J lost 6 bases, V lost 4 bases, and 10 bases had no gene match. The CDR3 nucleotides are TGTGCCTGGAATTTGGCAGGGGGCGCCGATGGCTACACCTTC. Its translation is CAWNLAGGADGYTF.

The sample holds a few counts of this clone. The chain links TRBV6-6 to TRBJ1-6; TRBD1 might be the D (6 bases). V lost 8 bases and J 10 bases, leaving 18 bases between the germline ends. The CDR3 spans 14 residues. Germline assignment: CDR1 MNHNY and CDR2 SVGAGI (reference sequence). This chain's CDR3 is CASGPEGQGSPLHF. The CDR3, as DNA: TGTGCCAGCGGCCCAGAGGGGCAGGGGTCACCCCTCCACTTT.

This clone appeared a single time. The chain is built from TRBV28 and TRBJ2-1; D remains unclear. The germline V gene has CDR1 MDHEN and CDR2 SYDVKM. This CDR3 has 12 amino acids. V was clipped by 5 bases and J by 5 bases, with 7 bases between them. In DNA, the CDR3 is TGTGCCAGCAGTACCCTAAACAATGAGCAGTTCTTC. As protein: CASSTLNNEQFF. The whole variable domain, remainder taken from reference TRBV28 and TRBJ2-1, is DVKVTQSSRYLVKRTGEKVFLECVQDMDHENMFWYRQDPGLGLRLIYFSYDVKMKEKGDIPEGYSVSREKKERFSLILESASTNQTSMYLCASSTLNNEQFFGPGTRLTVL.

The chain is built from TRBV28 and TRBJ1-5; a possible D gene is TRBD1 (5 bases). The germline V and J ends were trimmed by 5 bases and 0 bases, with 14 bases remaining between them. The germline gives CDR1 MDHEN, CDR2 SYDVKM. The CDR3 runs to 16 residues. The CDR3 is CASSPIDRNSNQPQHF. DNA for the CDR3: TGTGCCAGCAGTCCCATAGACAGAAATAGCAATCAGCCCCAGCATTTT. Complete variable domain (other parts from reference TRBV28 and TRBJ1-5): DVKVTQSSRYLVKRTGEKVFLECVQDMDHENMFWYRQDPGLGLRLIYFSYDVKMKEKGDIPEGYSVSREKKERFSLILESASTNQTSMYLCASSPIDRNSNQPQHFGDGTRLSIL.

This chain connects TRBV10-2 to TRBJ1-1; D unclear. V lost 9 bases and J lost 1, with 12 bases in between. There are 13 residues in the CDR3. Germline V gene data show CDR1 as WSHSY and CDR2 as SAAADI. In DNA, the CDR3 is TGCGCCAGTGGGAGACCGGGGAACACTGAAGCTTTCTTT. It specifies CASGRPGNTEAFF.

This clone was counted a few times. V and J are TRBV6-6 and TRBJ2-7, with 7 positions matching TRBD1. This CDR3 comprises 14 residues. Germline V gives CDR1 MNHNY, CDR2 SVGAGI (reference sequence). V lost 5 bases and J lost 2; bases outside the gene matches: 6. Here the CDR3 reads CASSPRQGAYEQYV. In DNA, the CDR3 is TGTGCCAGCAGTCCGCGACAGGGAGCCTACGAGCAGTACGTC.

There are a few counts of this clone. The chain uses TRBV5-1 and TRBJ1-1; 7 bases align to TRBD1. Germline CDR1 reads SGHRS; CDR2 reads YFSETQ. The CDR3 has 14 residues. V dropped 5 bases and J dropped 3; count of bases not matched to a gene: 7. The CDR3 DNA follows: TGCGCCAGCAGGATGGAGGGGGCTTACACTGAAGCTTTCTTT. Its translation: CASRMEGAYTEAFF.

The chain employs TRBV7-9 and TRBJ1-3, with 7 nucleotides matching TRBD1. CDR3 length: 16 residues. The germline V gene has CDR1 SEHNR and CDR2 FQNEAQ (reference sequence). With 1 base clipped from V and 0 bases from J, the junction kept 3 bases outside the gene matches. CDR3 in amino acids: CASSLVSGGSGNTIYF. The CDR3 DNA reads TGTGCCAGCAGCTTAGTGTCAGGGGGCTCTGGAAACACCATATATTTT.

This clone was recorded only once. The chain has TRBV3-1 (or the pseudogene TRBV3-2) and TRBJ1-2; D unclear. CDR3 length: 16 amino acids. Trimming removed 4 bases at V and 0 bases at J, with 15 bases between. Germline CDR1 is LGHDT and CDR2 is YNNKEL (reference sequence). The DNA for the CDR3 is TGTGCCAGCAGCCGAGGACTCCGGTTAGCTAACTATGGCTACACCTTC. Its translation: CASSRGLRLANYGYTF.

The CDR3 DNA follows: TGTGCCAGCAGCCCCAGGACAGGGAGCCCTATGAACACTGAAGCTTTCTTT. This codes for CASSPRTGSPMNTEAFF. The J gene is TRBJ1-1, the V gene TRBV5-5, with TRBD1 matching over 8 bases. Trimming at V came to 4 bases and at J to 0 bases, leaving 11 bases not matched to a gene. CDR1 is SGHKS, CDR2 YYEKEE, per germline (reference sequence). This CDR3 comprises 17 residues.

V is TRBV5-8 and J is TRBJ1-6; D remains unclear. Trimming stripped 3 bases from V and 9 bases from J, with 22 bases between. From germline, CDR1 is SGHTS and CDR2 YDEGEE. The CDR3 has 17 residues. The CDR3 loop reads CASSSRDPKRFSSPLHF. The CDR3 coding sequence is TGTGCCAGCAGCTCCCGGGATCCTAAGCGTTTTAGTTCACCCCTCCACTTT.

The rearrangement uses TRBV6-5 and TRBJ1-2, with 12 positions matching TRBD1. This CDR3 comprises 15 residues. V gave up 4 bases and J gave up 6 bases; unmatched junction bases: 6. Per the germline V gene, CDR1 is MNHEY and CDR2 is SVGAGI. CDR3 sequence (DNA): TGTGCCAGCAGTTCATTTGGGACAGGGGGCGATGGCTACACCTTC. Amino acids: CASSSFGTGGDGYTF.

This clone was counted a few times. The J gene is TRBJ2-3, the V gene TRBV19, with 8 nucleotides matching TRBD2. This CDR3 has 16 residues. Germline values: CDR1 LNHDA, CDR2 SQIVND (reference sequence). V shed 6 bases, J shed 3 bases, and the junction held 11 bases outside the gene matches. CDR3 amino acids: CASRPGLEGWTDTQYF. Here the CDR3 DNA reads TGTGCCAGTAGGCCGGGACTAGAGGGTTGGACAGATACGCAGTATTTT.

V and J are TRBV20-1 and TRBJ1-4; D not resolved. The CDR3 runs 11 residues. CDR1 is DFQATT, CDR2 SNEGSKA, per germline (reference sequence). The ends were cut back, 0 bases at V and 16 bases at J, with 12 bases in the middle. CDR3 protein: CSARDRLHEFF. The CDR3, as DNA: TGCAGTGCTAGAGACAGGTTGCATGAGTTTTTT.

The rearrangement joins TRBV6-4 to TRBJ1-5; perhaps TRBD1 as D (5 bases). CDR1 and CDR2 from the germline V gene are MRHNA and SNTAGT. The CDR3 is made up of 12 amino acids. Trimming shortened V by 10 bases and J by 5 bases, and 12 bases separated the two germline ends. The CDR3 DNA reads TGTGCCAACGACAGTTCTCATCAGCCCCAGCATTTT. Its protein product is CANDSSHQPQHF.

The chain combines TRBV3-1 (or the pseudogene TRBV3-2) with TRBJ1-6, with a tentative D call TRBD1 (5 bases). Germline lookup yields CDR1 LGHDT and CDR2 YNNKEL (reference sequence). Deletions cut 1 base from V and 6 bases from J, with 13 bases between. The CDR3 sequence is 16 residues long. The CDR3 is CASSQGLWRGNSPLHF. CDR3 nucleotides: TGTGCCAGCAGCCAAGGTTTGTGGAGGGGTAATTCACCCCTCCACTTT.

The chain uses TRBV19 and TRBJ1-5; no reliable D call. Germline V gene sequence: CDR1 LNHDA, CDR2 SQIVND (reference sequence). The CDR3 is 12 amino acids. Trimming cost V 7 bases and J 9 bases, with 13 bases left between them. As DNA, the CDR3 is TGTGCCAGTACCACATACCCGGGGCCCCAGCATTTT. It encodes CASTTYPGPQHF.

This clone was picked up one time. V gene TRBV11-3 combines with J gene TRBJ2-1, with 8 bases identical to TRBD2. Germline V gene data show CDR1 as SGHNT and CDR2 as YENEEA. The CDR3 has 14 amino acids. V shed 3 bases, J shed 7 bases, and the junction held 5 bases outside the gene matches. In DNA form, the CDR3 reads TGTGCCAGCAGCTTGGGACTAGGGATGAATGAGCAGTTCTTC. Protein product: CASSLGLGMNEQFF.

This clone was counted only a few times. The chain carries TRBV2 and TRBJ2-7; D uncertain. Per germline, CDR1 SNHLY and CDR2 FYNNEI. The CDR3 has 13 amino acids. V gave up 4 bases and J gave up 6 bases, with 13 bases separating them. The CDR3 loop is CASSVASTPEQYF. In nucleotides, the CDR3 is TGTGCCAGCAGTGTTGCGTCCACCCCCGAGCAGTACTTC.

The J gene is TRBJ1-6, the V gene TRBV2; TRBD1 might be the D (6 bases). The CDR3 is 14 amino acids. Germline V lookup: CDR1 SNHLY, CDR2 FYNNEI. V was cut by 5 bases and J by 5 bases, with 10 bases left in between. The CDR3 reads CASSPGVDNSPLHF. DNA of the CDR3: TGTGCCAGCAGTCCAGGGGTGGATAATTCACCCCTCCACTTT.

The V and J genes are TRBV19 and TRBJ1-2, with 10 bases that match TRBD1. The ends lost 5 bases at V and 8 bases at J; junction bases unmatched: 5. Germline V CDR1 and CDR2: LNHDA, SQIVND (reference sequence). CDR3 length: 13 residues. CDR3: CASSGTGAFGYTF. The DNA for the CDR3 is TGTGCCAGTAGTGGGACAGGGGCCTTCGGCTACACCTTC. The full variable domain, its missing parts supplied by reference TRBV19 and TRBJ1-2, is DGGITQSPKYLFRKEGQNVTLSCEQNLNHDAMYWYRQDPGQGLRLIYYSQIVNDFQKGDIAEGYSVSREKKESFPLTVTSAQKNPTAFYLCASSGTGAFGYTFGSGTRLTVV.

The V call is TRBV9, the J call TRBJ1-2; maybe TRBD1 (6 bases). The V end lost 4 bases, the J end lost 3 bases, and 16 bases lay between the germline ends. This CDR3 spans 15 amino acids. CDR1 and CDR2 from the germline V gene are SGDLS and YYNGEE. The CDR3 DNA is TGTGCCAGCAGCCCCGGGGGGGGCGCCCACTATGGCTACACCTTC. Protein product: CASSPGGGAHYGYTF.